This TCR beta chain was sequenced in a study of blood T cell repertoires in COVID-19. Study at large: PBMCs, B-cell-depleted T cells, or T cells provided the cDNA or gDNA that made up the material.

Those enrolled in Seattle joined during active infection and were followed longitudinally afterward. Authors' methods: Reference gene primer amplification gave estimated nucleated cell counts. This table comes from immunoSEQ multiplex PCR, and its TCRdb copy is limited to in-frame clones, with some not included. That table furnishes V, J and clone size, whereas the DNA furnished D and trimming. The sample records some 130,000 clones, roughly 89% being singletons. Sequenced input: peripheral blood. The sequence was collected from a man in his 60s with COVID-19, enrolled during active disease.

CDR3: CASSLPGANQPQHF. The CDR3 nucleotides are TGTGCCAGCAGCTTGCCAGGGGCAAATCAGCCCCAGCATTTT. This chain links TRBV5-5 with TRBJ1-5, with a possible D match to TRBD1 (6 bases). Trimming left V 1 base short and J 4 bases short, with 9 bases between. Germline-derived CDR1 and CDR2 are SGHKS and YYEKEE (reference sequence). The CDR3 has 14 residues.